The 14 T cell receptor beta chains given below trace back to one sample, sequenced in a study of blood T cell repertoires in COVID-19. Some clones are missing from TCRdb's copy, which holds only in-frame ones; the method was immunoSEQ multiplex PCR. The repertoire has some 220,000 clones, almost 85% of them found once; the top ten carry more than 2%. The sample comprised peripheral blood. These receptor sequences come from a woman in her 70s with COVID-19, enrolled during active disease.

The CDR3 reads CASNGLAGGEGSYNEQFF. The CDR3 region has the DNA TGTGCCAGCAACGGACTAGCGGGGGGTGAGGGCTCCTACAATGAGCAGTTCTTC. The chain uses TRBV9 and TRBJ2-1; 14 nucleotides agree with TRBD2. Germline V gene sequence: CDR1 SGDLS, CDR2 YYNGEE. This CDR3 spans 18 amino acids. V lost 6 bases and J lost 0; bases outside the gene matches: 8.

V gene TRBV9 combines with J gene TRBJ1-6; the match to TRBD1 covers 7 bases. The junction had 10 bases not matched to a gene; V was cut back by 0 bases and J by 4 bases. From germline, CDR1 is SGDLS and CDR2 YYNGEE. The length of the CDR3 is 18 residues. Here the CDR3 reads CASSVVGRGIGYNSPLHF. In nucleotides, the CDR3 is TGTGCCAGCAGCGTAGTGGGCAGGGGGATCGGGTATAATTCACCCCTCCACTTT.

The table lists this clone with a few counts. This chain links TRBV19 with TRBJ2-3; 7 nucleotides match TRBD1. Germline loops: CDR1 LNHDA, CDR2 SQIVND (reference sequence). The CDR3 covers 13 residues. The junction had 6 bases not matched to a gene; V was cut back by 6 bases and J by 6 bases. The DNA of the CDR3 is TGTGCCAGTAGCGACAGGGTGGTCGATACGCAGTATTTT. Its protein is CASSDRVVDTQYF.

V is TRBV5-4 and J is TRBJ1-4, with D maybe TRBD1 (6 bases). This CDR3 contains 15 residues. V was trimmed by 4 bases and J by 8 bases, leaving 18 bases between them. Germline V gives CDR1 SGHNT, CDR2 YYREEE (reference sequence). In nucleotides, the CDR3 is TGTGCCAGCAGCCGGACAGACAGGACCGACGAAAAACTGTTTTTT. As protein: CASSRTDRTDEKLFF.

In its sample, this clone was seen once. The chain uses TRBV3-1 (or the pseudogene TRBV3-2) and TRBJ2-5, with D perhaps matching TRBD2 (6 bases). This CDR3 has 14 amino acids. Germline V gene sequence: CDR1 LGHDT, CDR2 YNNKEL (reference sequence). Trimming removed 3 bases at V and 1 base at J, with 9 bases between. The DNA of the CDR3 is TGTGCCAGCAGCCACCGCGGGACCCAAGAGACCCAGTACTTC. Protein product: CASSHRGTQETQYF.

This chain uses TRBV6-1 with TRBJ1-1; a possible D gene is TRBD1 (5 bases). The V gene's germline CDR1 is MNHNS and CDR2 SASEGT. Trimming removed 1 base from V and 5 bases from J, with 11 bases in between. The CDR3 length is 14 residues. CDR3 sequence: CASSEEKRGTEAFF. CDR3 coding DNA: TGTGCCAGCAGTGAAGAAAAAAGGGGTACTGAAGCTTTCTTT.

The chain uses TRBV29-1 and TRBJ2-7, with 9 bases aligning to TRBD1. The V segment lost 4 bases and the J segment 5 bases; nucleotides outside the gene matches: 6. This CDR3 is built from 13 residues. Germline assignment: CDR1 SQVTM and CDR2 ANQGSEA. The CDR3 is CSVARDRVHEQYF. The CDR3 nucleotides read TGCAGCGTTGCCCGGGACAGGGTGCACGAGCAGTACTTC.

The chain has TRBV19 and TRBJ2-1; 8 bases align to TRBD2. The germline gives CDR1 LNHDA, CDR2 SQIVND (reference sequence). The ends lost 8 bases at V and 6 bases at J; junction bases unmatched: 9. CDR3 length: 14 residues. The CDR3 DNA follows: TGTGCCAGTCATGGCGGGGGGACTACCAATGAGCAGTTCTTC. Translation: CASHGGGTTNEQFF.

The V and J genes are TRBV7-9 and TRBJ1-1; the D gene is possibly TRBD1 (5 bases). The CDR3 loop spans 14 amino acids. Germline CDR1 SEHNR, CDR2 FQNEAQ (reference sequence). The V and J ends lost 1 base and 0 bases respectively, with 6 bases between them. For the CDR3, the DNA is TGTGCCAGCAGCTTAGAGGGGATGAACACTGAAGCTTTCTTT. Protein product: CASSLEGMNTEAFF. Full variable domain (outside the CDR3, taken from reference TRBV7-9 and TRBJ1-1): DTGVSQNPRHKITKRGQNVTFRCDPISEHNRLYWYRQTLGQGPEFLTYFQNEAQLEKSRLLSDRFSAERPKGSFSTLEIQRTEQGDSAMYLCASSLEGMNTEAFFGQGTRLTVV.

The chain recombines TRBV21-1 with TRBJ1-3; TRBD1 is the table's D call and was not checked against the DNA. TRBV21-1 corresponds to a pseudogene. The CDR3 loop spans 17 amino acids. CDR3 sequence: CASSRDRGSGVGNTIYF. The DNA of the CDR3 is TGTGCCAGCAGTCGGGACAGGGGGAGTGGGGTCGGAAACACCATATATTTT.

The chain uses TRBV4-3 and TRBJ2-2; D not certain. This CDR3 is 14 amino acids long. V dropped 0 bases and J dropped 6 bases, with 8 bases sitting between them. Germline loops: CDR1 LGHNA, CDR2 YSLEER. The chain's CDR3 is CASSQETVPGELFF. The CDR3 nucleotides read TGCGCCAGCAGCCAAGAAACGGTCCCCGGGGAGCTGTTTTTT.

The chain is built from TRBV18 and TRBJ1-1; D is unresolved. There are 12 residues in the CDR3. The germline V gene encodes CDR1 KGHSH and CDR2 LQKENI. V lost 2 bases and J lost 6, with 7 bases in between. CDR3: CASSPIDSEAFF. The CDR3 bases are TGTGCCAGCTCACCAATAGATTCTGAAGCTTTCTTT. The whole variable domain, filled in from reference TRBV18 and TRBJ1-1, reads NAGVMQNPRHLVRRRGQEARLRCSPMKGHSHVYWYRQLPEEGLKFMVYLQKENIIDESGMPKERFSAEFPKEGPSILRIQQVVRGDSAAYFCASSPIDSEAFFGQGTRLTVV.

This rearrangement joins TRBV19 to TRBJ1-2; no clear D gene. The CDR3 consists of 12 residues. The V end lost 4 bases, the J end lost 6 bases, and 9 bases lay between the germline ends. CDR1 LNHDA and CDR2 SQIVND come from the germline V gene (reference sequence). The chain's CDR3 is CASSTGGDGYTF. CDR3 coding DNA: TGTGCCAGTAGTACCGGCGGCGATGGCTACACCTTC.

The chain joins TRBV7-9 to TRBJ1-1; weak D call: TRBD1 (6 bases). The CDR3 is 13 residues long. Germline CDR1 reads SEHNR; CDR2 reads FQNEAQ (reference sequence). V lost 5 bases to trimming and J lost 6 bases, with 13 bases between them. For the CDR3, the DNA is TGTGCCAGCAGCGTCATTGAGGGGGCTGAAGCTTTCTTT. Protein: CASSVIEGAEAFF.